The present entry profiles one TCR beta chain with its context. Its antigen is unidentified. One junction end disagrees with the germline gene, perhaps due to a read error. The data were taken from a study of cytomegalovirus exposure and HLA in healthy donors. Study at large: From donors who were HLA-typed, an early data release held 75 million to 85 million unique TCRs. Study-level results: Certain sequence variants were highly shared and formed a cluster, and this cluster was likely a sequencing artifact. TCR beta sequences reportedly predicted most subjects' HLA-A and HLA-B alleles accurately.

The CDR3 has 16 residues. CDR1 is MNHNY and CDR2 is SVGAGI in the germline V gene (reference sequence). PCR primers comprised 60 Vbeta and 13 Jbeta primers. Clones were read by immunoSEQ multiplex PCR, and TCRdb kept only the in-frame ones, dropping some. This sample contains 200,000 to 250,000 clones. The sequenced sample consisted of PBMCs. The chain joins TRBV6-6 to TRBJ1-5; 9 bases are shared with TRBD1. This clonotype was sampled from a girl under 10 years old in good health and CMV-seropositive. The CDR3 spells CASGYSPGQGYQPQHF. CDR3 nucleotide sequence: TGTGCCAGCGGTTACTCCCCGGGACAGGGTTATCAGCCCCAGCATTTT.